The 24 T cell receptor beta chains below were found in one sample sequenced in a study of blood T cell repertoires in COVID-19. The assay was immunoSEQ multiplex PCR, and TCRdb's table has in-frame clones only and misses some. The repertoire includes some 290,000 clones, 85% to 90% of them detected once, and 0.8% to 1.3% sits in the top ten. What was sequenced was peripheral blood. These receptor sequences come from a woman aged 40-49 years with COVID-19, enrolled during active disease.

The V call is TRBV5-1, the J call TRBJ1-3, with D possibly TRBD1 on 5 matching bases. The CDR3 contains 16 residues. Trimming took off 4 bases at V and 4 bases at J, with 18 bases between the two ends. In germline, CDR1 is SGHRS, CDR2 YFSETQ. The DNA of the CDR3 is TGCGCCAGCAGCCCTCGGACACATTCTTCGGGAAACACCATATATTTT. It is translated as CASSPRTHSSGNTIYF.

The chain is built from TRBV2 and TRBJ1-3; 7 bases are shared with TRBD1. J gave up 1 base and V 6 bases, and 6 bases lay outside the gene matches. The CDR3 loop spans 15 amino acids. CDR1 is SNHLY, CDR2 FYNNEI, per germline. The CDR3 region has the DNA TGTGCCAGCAGCAGGGGGGAAGATTCTGGAAACACCATATATTTT. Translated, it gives CASSRGEDSGNTIYF. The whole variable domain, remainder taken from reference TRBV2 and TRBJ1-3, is EPEVTQTPSHQVTQMGQEVILRCVPISNHLYFYWYRQILGQKVEFLVSFYNNEISEKSEIFDDQFSVERPDGSNFTLKIRSTKLEDSAMYFCASSRGEDSGNTIYFGEGSWLTVV.

The CDR3 nucleotides read TGTGCCAGCAGCCTTAGCGGGAGTCACGATGAGCAGTTCTTC. The encoded protein is CASSLSGSHDEQFF. The chain links TRBV7-3 to TRBJ2-1; 9 nucleotides align to TRBD2. Trimming removed 5 bases from V and 8 bases from J; junction bases left unmatched: 7. Germline V lookup: CDR1 SGHTA, CDR2 FQGTGA. The CDR3 extends over 14 amino acids.

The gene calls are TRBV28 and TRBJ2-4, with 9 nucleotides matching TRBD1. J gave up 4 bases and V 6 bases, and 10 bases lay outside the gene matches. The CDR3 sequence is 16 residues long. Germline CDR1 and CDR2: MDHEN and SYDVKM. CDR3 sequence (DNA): TGTGCCAGCAGCGATACACCGGGGACAGGGAAAAACATTCAGTACTTC. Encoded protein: CASSDTPGTGKNIQYF.

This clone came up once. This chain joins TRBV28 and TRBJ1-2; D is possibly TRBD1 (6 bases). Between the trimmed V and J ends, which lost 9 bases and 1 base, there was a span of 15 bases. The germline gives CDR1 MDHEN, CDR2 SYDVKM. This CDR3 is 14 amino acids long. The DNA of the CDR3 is TGTGCCAGTCTCAGTGGGACAATTAACTATGGCTACACCTTC. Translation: CASLSGTINYGYTF.

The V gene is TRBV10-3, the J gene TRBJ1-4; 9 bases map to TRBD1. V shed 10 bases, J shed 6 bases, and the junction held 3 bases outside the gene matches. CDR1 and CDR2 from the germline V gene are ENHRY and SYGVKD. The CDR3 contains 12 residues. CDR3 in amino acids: CATGQGHEKLFF. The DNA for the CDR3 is TGTGCCACGGGACAGGGCCATGAAAAACTGTTTTTT.

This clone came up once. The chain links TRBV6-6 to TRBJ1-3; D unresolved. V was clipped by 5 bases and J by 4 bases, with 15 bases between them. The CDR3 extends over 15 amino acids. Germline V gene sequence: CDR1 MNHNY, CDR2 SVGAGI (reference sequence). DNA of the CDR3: TGTGCCAGCAGTGAGTCAGGCTCCTGGGGAAACACCATATATTTT. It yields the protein CASSESGSWGNTIYF.

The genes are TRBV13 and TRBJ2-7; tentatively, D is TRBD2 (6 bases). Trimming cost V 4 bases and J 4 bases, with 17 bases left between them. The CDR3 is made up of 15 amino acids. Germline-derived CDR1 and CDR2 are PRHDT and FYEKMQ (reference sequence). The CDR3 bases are TGTGCCAGCAGCTCGGGACTCGCTATCGGGTACGAGCAGTACTTC. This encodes CASSSGLAIGYEQYF.

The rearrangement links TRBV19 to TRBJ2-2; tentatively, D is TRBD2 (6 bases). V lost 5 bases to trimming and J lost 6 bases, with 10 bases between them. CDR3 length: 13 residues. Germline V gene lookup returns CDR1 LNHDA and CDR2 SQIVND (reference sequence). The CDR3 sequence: CASSSGLPGELFF. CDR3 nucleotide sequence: TGTGCCAGTAGTTCGGGACTCCCCGGGGAGCTGTTTTTT.

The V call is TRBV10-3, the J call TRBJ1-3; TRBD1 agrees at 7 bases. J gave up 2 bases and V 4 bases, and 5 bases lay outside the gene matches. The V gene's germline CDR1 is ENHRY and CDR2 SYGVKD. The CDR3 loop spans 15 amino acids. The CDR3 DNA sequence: TGTGCCATCAGTGTAGCGACAGGGCCTGGAAACACCATATATTTT. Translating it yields CAISVATGPGNTIYF.

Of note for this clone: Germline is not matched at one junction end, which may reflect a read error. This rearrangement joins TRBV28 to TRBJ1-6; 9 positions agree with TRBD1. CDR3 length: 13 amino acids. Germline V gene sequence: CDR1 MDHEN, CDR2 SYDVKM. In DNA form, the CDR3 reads TGTGCCAGCAGTTCTTTAGGTTGGGACAGGGCGATTTTT. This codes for CASSSLGWDRAIF.

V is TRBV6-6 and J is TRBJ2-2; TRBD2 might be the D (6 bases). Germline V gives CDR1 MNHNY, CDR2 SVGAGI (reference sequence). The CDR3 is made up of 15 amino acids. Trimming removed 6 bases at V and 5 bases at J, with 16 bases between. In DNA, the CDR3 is TGTGCCAGCAGGCACCGGGACTCCCTAACCGGGGAGCTGTTTTTT. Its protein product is CASRHRDSLTGELFF.

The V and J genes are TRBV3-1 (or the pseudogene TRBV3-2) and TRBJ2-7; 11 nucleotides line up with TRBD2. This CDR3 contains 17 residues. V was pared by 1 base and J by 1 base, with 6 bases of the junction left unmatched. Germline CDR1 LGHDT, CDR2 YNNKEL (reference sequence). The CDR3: CASSQASGGLSSYEQYF. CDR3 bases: TGTGCCAGCAGCCAAGCTAGCGGGGGGTTGTCATCCTACGAGCAGTACTTC.

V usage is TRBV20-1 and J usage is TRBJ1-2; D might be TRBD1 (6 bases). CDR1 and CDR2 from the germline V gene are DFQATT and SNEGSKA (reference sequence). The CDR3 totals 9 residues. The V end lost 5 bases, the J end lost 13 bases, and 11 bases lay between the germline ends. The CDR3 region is CSAQGFSTF. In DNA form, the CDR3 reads TGCAGTGCTCAGGGGTTTTCCACCTTC.

The CDR3 DNA reads TGTGCCAGCACCTACCCGGGGGAGGATCCCGGGGAGCTGTTTTTT. Translating gives CASTYPGEDPGELFF. The chain combines TRBV6-6 with TRBJ2-2; maybe TRBD2 (6 bases). The CDR3 length is 15 residues. Deletions cut 7 bases from V and 6 bases from J, with 18 bases between. CDR1 and CDR2 (germline): MNHNY, SVGAGI (reference sequence).

CDR3 nucleotide sequence: TGTGCCAGCAGCTCTCATCATCGAGCGGGGGACCAAGAGACCCAGTACTTC. Protein: CASSSHHRAGDQETQYF. The chain combines TRBV7-2 with TRBJ2-5; 8 nucleotides agree with TRBD2. Germline loops: CDR1 SGHTA, CDR2 FQGNSA. J lost 0 bases, V lost 4 bases, and 10 bases had no gene match. CDR3 length: 17 residues.

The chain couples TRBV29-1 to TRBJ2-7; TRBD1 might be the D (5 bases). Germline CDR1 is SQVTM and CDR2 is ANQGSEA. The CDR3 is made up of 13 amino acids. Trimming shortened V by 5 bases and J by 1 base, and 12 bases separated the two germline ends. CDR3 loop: CSVQSGSSYEQYF. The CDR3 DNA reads TGCAGCGTTCAATCAGGGTCATCCTACGAGCAGTACTTC.

CDR3 protein: CASSQDSLPETGGTDTQYF. The CDR3 DNA reads TGTGCCAGCAGCCAAGATAGCCTACCAGAAACAGGGGGCACAGATACGCAGTATTTT. The chain uses TRBV4-2 and TRBJ2-3; 7 nucleotides align to TRBD1. The ends lost 0 bases at V and 1 base at J; junction bases unmatched: 13. The length of the CDR3 is 19 residues. Germline V lookup: CDR1 LGHNA, CDR2 YNFKEQ.

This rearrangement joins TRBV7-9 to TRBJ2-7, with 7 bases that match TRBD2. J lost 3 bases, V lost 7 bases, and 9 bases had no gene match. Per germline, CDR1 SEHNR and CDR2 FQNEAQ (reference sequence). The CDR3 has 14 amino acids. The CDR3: CASTLRRDYYEQYF. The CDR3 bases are TGTGCCAGCACACTCCGCCGGGACTACTACGAGCAGTACTTC.

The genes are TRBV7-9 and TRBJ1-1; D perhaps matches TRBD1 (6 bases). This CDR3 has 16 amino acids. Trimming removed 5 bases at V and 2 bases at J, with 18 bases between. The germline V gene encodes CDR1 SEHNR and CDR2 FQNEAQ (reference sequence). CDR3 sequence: CASSPPRWDINTEAFF. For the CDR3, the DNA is TGTGCCAGCAGCCCCCCCCGTTGGGACATAAACACTGAAGCTTTCTTT. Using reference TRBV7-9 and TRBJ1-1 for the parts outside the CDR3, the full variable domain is DTGVSQNPRHKITKRGQNVTFRCDPISEHNRLYWYRQTLGQGPEFLTYFQNEAQLEKSRLLSDRFSAERPKGSFSTLEIQRTEQGDSAMYLCASSPPRWDINTEAFFGQGTRLTVV.

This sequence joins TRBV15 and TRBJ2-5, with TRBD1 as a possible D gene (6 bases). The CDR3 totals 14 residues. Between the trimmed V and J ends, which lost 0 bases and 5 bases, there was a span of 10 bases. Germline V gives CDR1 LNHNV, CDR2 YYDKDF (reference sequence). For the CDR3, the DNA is TGTGCCACCAGCAGAGACAGGGGTAGCGAGACCCAGTACTTC. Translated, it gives CATSRDRGSETQYF.

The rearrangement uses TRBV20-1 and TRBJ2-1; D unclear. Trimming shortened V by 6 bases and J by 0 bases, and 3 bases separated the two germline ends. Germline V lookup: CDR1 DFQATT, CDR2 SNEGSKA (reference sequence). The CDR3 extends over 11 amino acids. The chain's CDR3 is CSANSYNEQFF. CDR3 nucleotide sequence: TGCAGTGCCAACTCCTACAATGAGCAGTTCTTC.

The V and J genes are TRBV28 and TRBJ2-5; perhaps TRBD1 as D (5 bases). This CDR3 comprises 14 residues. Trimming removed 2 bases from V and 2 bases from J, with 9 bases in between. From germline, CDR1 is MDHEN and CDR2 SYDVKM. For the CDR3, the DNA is TGTGCCAGCAGTTTAACAGGTGTTCAAGAGACCCAGTACTTC. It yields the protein CASSLTGVQETQYF.

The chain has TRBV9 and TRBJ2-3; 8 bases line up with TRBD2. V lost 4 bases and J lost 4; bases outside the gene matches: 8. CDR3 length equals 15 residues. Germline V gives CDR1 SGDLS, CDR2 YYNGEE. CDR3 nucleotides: TGTGCCAGCAGCCGGGGGGGCTTGACACCAGATACGCAGTATTTT. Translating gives CASSRGGLTPDTQYF. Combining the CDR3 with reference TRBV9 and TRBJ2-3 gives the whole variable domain DSGVTQTPKHLITATGQRVTLRCSPRSGDLSVYWYQQSLDQGLQFLIQYYNGEERAKGNILERFSAQQFPDLHSELNLSSLELGDSALYFCASSRGGLTPDTQYFGPGTRLTVL.